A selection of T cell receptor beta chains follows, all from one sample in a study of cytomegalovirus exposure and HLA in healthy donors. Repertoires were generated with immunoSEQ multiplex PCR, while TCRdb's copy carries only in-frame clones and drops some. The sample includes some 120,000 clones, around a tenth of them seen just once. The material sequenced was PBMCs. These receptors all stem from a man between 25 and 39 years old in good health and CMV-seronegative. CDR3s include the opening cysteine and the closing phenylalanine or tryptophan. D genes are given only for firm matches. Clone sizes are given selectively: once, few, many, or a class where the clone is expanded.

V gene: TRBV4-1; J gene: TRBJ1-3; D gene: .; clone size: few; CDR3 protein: CASSHLQQVPGNTIYF; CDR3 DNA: TGCGCCAGCAGCCACCTACAGCAGGTCCCTGGAAACACCATATATTTT
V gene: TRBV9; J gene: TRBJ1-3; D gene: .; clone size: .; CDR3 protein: CASSVEGFGNTIYF; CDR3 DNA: TGTGCCAGCAGCGTAGAGGGGTTTGGAAACACCATATATTTT
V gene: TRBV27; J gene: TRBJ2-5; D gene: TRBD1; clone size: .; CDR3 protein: CASSAPGTGGIETQYF; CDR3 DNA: TGTGCCAGCAGTGCACCCGGGACAGGGGGGATAGAGACCCAGTACTTC
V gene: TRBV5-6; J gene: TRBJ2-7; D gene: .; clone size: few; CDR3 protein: CASSLMSGGTYEQYF; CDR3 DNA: TGTGCCAGCAGCTTGATGTCAGGGGGGACCTACGAGCAGTACTTC
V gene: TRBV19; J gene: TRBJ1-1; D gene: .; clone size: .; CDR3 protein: CASSIGGAQTEAFF; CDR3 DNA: TGTGCCAGTAGTATCGGGGGGGCACAGACTGAAGCTTTCTTT
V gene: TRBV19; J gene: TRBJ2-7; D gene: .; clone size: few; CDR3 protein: CASSTLTRGEQYF; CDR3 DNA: TGTGCCAGTAGTACTCTTACCCGCGGCGAGCAGTACTTC
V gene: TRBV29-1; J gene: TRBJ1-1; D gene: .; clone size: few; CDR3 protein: CSVGAWTEAFF; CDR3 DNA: TGCAGCGTAGGGGCTTGGACTGAAGCTTTCTTT
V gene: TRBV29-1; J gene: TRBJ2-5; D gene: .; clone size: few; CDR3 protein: CSVEVQETQYF; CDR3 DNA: TGCAGCGTTGAAGTACAAGAGACCCAGTACTTC
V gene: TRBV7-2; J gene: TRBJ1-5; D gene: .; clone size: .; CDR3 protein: CASSQALSNQPQHF; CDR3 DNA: TGTGCCAGCAGCCAAGCACTTAGCAATCAGCCCCAGCATTTT
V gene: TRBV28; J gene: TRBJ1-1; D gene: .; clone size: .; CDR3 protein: CASSPTAMNTEAFF; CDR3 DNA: TGTGCCAGCAGTCCTACAGCTATGAACACTGAAGCTTTCTTT
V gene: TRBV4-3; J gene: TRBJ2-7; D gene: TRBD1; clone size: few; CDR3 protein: CASSQEEGTGSYEQYF; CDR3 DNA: TGCGCCAGCAGCCAAGAGGAGGGGACAGGCTCCTACGAGCAGTACTTC
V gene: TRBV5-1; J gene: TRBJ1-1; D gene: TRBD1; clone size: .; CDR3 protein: CASSTDRVGTEAFF; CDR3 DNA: TGCGCCAGCAGCACAGACAGGGTGGGCACTGAAGCTTTCTTT
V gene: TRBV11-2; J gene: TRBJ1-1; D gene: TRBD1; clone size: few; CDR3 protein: CASSKQGRNTEAFF; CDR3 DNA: TGTGCCAGCAGCAAACAGGGGAGGAACACTGAAGCTTTCTTT
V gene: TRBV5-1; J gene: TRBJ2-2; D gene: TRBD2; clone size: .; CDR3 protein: CASSLEETSGYTGELFF; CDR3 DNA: TGCGCCAGCAGCTTGGAGGAGACTAGCGGTTACACCGGGGAGCTGTTTTTT
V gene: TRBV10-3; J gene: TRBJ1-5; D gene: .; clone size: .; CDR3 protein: CAISAGNRQPQHF; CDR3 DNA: TGTGCCATCAGTGCAGGGAATCGTCAGCCCCAGCATTTT
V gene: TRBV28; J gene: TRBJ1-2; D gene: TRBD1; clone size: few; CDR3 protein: CASRPTGNYGYTF; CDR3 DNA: TGTGCCAGCAGGCCGACAGGGAACTATGGCTACACCTTC
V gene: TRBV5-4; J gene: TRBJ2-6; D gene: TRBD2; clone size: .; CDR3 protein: CASSLSLAGGGSGANVLTF; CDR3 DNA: TGTGCCAGCAGCTTGAGCCTAGCGGGGGGGGGCTCTGGGGCCAACGTCCTGACTTTC
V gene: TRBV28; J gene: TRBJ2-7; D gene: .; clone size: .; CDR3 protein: CASIGNSYEQYF; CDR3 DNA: TGTGCCAGCATCGGGAACTCCTACGAGCAGTACTTC
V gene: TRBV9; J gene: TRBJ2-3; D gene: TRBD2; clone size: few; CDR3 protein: CASSVEPQGRGGQYF; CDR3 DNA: TGTGCCAGCAGCGTAGAACCTCAAGGGCGGGGGGGTCAATATTTT
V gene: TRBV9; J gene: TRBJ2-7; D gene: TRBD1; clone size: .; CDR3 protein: CASSVASGTDVYEQYF; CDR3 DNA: TGTGCCAGCAGCGTAGCTTCCGGGACAGACGTCTACGAGCAGTACTTC
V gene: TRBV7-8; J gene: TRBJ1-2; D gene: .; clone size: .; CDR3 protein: CASSLPGDNYGYTF; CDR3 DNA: TGTGCCAGCAGCTTACCGGGGGACAACTATGGCTACACCTTC
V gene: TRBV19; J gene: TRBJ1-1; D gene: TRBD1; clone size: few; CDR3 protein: CASSAMTGPPTEAFF; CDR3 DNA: TGTGCCAGTAGTGCCATGACAGGGCCGCCCACTGAAGCTTTCTTT
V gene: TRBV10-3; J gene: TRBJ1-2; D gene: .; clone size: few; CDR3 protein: CAISEVRGGNGYTF; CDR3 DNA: TGTGCCATCAGTGAAGTACGGGGGGGGAATGGCTACACCTTC